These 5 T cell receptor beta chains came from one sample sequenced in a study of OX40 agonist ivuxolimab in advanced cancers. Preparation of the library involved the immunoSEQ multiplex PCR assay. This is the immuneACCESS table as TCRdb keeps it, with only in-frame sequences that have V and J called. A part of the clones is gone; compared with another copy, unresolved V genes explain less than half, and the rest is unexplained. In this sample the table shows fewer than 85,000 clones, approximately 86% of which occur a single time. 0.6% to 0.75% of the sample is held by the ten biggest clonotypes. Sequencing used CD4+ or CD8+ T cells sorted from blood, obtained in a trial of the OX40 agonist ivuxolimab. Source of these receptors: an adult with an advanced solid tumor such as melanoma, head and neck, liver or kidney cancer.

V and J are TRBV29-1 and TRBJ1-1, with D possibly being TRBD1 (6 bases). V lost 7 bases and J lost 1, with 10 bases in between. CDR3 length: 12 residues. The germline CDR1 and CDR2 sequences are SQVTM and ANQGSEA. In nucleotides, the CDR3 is TGCAGCGGACAGGATCCGAACACTGAAGCTTTCTTT. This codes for CSGQDPNTEAFF. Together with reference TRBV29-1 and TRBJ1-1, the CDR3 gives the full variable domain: SAVISQKPSRDICQRGTSLTIQCQVDSQVTMMFWYRQQPGQSLTLIATANQGSEATYESGFVIDKFPISRPNLTFSTLTVSNMSPEDSSIYLCSGQDPNTEAFFGQGTRLTVV.

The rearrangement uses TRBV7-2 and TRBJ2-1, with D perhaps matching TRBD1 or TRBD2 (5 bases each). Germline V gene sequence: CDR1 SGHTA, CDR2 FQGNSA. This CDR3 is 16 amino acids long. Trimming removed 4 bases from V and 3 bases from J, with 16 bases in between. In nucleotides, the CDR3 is TGTGCCAGCAGCTCAGTTGTCCCGGGGCTCTACAATGAGCAGTTCTTC. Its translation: CASSSVVPGLYNEQFF.

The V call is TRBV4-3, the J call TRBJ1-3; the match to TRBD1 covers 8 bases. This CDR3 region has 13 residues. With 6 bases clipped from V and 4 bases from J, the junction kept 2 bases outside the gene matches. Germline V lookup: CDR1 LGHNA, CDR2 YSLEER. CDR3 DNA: TGCGCCAGCAGTGGGACAGGAGGAAACACCATATATTTT. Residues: CASSGTGGNTIYF.

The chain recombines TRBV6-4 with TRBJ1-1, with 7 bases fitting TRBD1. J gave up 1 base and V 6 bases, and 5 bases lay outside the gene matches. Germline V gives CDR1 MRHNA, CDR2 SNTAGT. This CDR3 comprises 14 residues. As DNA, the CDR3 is TGTGCCAGCAGCCCGGGACAGCCGAACACTGAAGCTTTCTTT. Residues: CASSPGQPNTEAFF.

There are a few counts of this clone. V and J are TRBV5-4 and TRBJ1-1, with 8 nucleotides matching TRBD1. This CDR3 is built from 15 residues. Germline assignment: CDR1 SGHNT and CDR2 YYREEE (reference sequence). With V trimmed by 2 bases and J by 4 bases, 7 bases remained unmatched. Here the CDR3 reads CASSFLAGGVTEAFF. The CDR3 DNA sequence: TGTGCCAGCAGCTTCCTAGCAGGGGGCGTCACTGAAGCTTTCTTT. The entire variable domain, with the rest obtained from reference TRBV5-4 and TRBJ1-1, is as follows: ETGVTQSPTHLIKTRGQQVTLRCSSQSGHNTVSWYQQALGQGPQFIFQYYREEENGRGNFPPRFSGLQFPNYSSELNVNALELDDSALYLCASSFLAGGVTEAFFGQGTRLTVV.